Sequencing of this TCR beta chain was carried out in a study of blood T cell repertoires in COVID-19. Study details: The United States, Italy and Spain provided the acute and convalescent COVID-19 samples. PBMCs, B-cell-depleted T cells, or T cells were the source of the cDNA or gDNA that made up the material.

V was clipped by 10 bases and J by 4 bases, with 20 bases between them. CDR3 size: 16 residues. Per germline, CDR1 LNHDA and CDR2 SQIVND (reference sequence). This clone was detected a few times. In the authors' workflow: Reference gene primer amplification yielded estimated nucleated cell counts. This table comes from immunoSEQ multiplex PCR, and its TCRdb copy is limited to in-frame clones, with some not included. V and J calls and clone size are copied from that table; D and trimming were computed from the DNA. This table holds tens of thousands of clones, more than 65% found once. The gene calls are TRBV19 and TRBJ1-6, with D possibly matching TRBD1 (5 bases). The specimen sequenced was peripheral blood. This sequence was found in a man older than 75 with acute or convalescent COVID-19. The CDR3 bases are TGTGCCACCGATCCCGGGGGAGCCCTTTATAATTCACCCCTCCACTTT. Translation gives CATDPGGALYNSPLHF.